Listed here are 26 T cell receptor beta chains from one sample, sequenced in a study of blood T cell repertoires in COVID-19. Clones were sequenced by immunoSEQ multiplex PCR, and TCRdb holds only the in-frame ones, with some missing. The sample lists approximately 200,000 clones; approximately 90% were seen once. The sequencing sample was made of PBMCs or T cells enriched from blood (not recorded which). The origin of the receptors is a woman in her twenties or thirties who had recovered from COVID-19.

The V gene is TRBV27, the J gene TRBJ1-5; 8 bases match TRBD1. V was clipped by 6 bases and J by 4 bases; unmatched bases: 5. Germline CDR1 is MNHEY and CDR2 is SMNVEV (reference sequence). This CDR3 is built from 14 residues. CDR3 region: CASRTGVSNQPQHF. The CDR3 DNA reads TGTGCCAGCAGGACAGGGGTTTCAAATCAGCCCCAGCATTTT.

There are a few counts of this clone. The chain couples TRBV5-1 to TRBJ2-7, with D possibly matching TRBD2 (6 bases). The CDR3 is 13 amino acids. Per germline, CDR1 SGHRS and CDR2 YFSETQ. Trimming removed 3 bases from V and 0 bases from J, with 7 bases in between. CDR3 nucleotide sequence: TGCGCCAGCAGCTGGAGGGACTCCTACGAGCAGTACTTC. Its translation: CASSWRDSYEQYF.

The chain has TRBV11-2 and TRBJ1-6; D not certain. The CDR3 has 14 amino acids. Trimming removed 6 bases from V and 3 bases from J, with 9 bases in between. In germline, CDR1 is SGHAT, CDR2 FQNNGV. CDR3 bases: TGTGCCAGCAGTCTACCGGTCTATAATTCACCCCTCCACTTT. Protein product: CASSLPVYNSPLHF.

This clone came up once. J is TRBJ2-1 and V is TRBV28; unclear D gene. V lost 5 bases and J lost 7, with 9 bases in between. This CDR3 comprises 12 residues. Germline loops: CDR1 MDHEN, CDR2 SYDVKM. DNA of the CDR3: TGTGCCAGCAGTGAGCTTCTGAATGAGCAGTTCTTC. It translates to CASSELLNEQFF.

This sequence joins TRBV5-1 and TRBJ1-1; maybe TRBD1 (5 bases). Between the trimmed V and J ends, which lost 7 bases and 4 bases, there was a span of 20 bases. CDR1 is SGHRS, CDR2 YFSETQ, per germline. The CDR3 sequence is 15 residues long. CDR3 nucleotides: TGCGCCAGCTCTGAAGGGGTCGCGGGGAGCACTGAAGCTTTCTTT. Encoded protein: CASSEGVAGSTEAFF.

V and J are TRBV9 and TRBJ2-7; possible D gene TRBD1, 6 bases. V was pared by 3 bases and J by 0 bases, with 13 bases between. The CDR3 is 15 residues long. CDR1 and CDR2 from the germline V gene are SGDLS and YYNGEE. In DNA, the CDR3 is TGTGCCAGCAGCGCAGGACAGTCGAGCTCCTACGAGCAGTACTTC. This translates into CASSAGQSSSYEQYF. The variable domain in full, completed from reference TRBV9 and TRBJ2-7, reads DSGVTQTPKHLITATGQRVTLRCSPRSGDLSVYWYQQSLDQGLQFLIQYYNGEERAKGNILERFSAQQFPDLHSELNLSSLELGDSALYFCASSAGQSSSYEQYFGPGTRLTVT.

The chain employs TRBV11-2 and TRBJ2-7, with TRBD2 matching 13 bases. This CDR3 contains 17 residues. V dropped 4 bases and J dropped 2; count of bases not matched to a gene: 8. CDR1 and CDR2 (germline): SGHAT, FQNNGV. The CDR3 loop is CASSSPTSGRNPYEQYF. The CDR3 DNA reads as TGTGCCAGCAGCTCCCCGACTAGCGGGAGGAACCCCTACGAGCAGTACTTC.

CDR3 nucleotide sequence: TGTGCCAGCAGCTTAACCAGTGACAGGGAAACTCGGTTCTTC. Translating gives CASSLTSDRETRFF. The rearrangement uses TRBV7-9 and TRBJ2-1; 7 bases are a match to TRBD1. This CDR3 is 14 amino acids long. The germline V gene has CDR1 SEHNR and CDR2 FQNEAQ (reference sequence). The V segment lost 2 bases and the J segment 15 bases; nucleotides outside the gene matches: 13.

The chain uses TRBV4-3 and TRBJ2-1; D possibly corresponds to TRBD1 (5 bases). Germline V gives CDR1 LGHNA, CDR2 YSLEER. The V end was cut by 0 bases, the J end by 0 bases, with 9 bases between. The CDR3 length is 16 residues. CDR3 DNA: TGCGCCAGCAGCCAAGATCCCCAGGGCTCCTACAATGAGCAGTTCTTC. It encodes CASSQDPQGSYNEQFF.

V gene TRBV2 combines with J gene TRBJ1-6; TRBD1 is a possible D gene (6 bases). The CDR3 is 14 amino acids. With 6 bases removed from V and 12 bases from J, the gap between germline ends came to 18 bases. Germline V gene sequence: CDR1 SNHLY, CDR2 FYNNEI. The CDR3 is CASSGGQGSVPLHF. The CDR3 region has the DNA TGTGCCAGCAGCGGGGGGCAGGGCTCTGTACCCCTCCACTTT.

This chain links TRBV9 with TRBJ1-2; 7 nucleotides match TRBD1. The trim removed 4 bases at V and 6 bases at J, leaving 15 bases unmatched. CDR3 length: 16 residues. The germline V gene encodes CDR1 SGDLS and CDR2 YYNGEE. In DNA, the CDR3 is TGTGCCAGCAGCACCTCTCCCGGGACAGAAGTAAATGGCTACACCTTC. Amino acid sequence: CASSTSPGTEVNGYTF.

Worth noting for this clone: The germline gene is not matched at one end of the junction; a read error may be the cause. V gene TRBV11-2 combines with J gene TRBJ2-5; D gene uncertain. Germline CDR1 reads SGHAT; CDR2 reads FQNNGV. This CDR3 comprises 13 residues. This CDR3 reads CASSLVGREAQYF. For the CDR3, the DNA is TGTGCCAGCAGCTTAGTAGGAAGAGAGGCCCAGTACTTC. The full variable domain, rest sourced from reference TRBV11-2 and TRBJ2-5, is EAGVAQSPRYKIIEKRQSVAFWCNPISGHATLYWYQQILGQGPKLLIQFQNNGVVDDSQLPKDRFSAERLKGVDSTLKIQPAKLEDSAVYLCASSLVGREAQYFGPGTRLLVL.

CDR3 bases: TGTGCCAGTATCACGGGAGGATACACCGGGGAGCTGTTTTTT. Translated: CASITGGYTGELFF. The V and J genes are TRBV19 and TRBJ2-2, with 7 bases matching TRBD2. This CDR3 has 14 amino acids. Germline V gene lookup returns CDR1 LNHDA and CDR2 SQIVND (reference sequence). V lost 7 bases to trimming and J lost 3 bases; unmatched junction nucleotides: 5.

The chain joins TRBV7-6 to TRBJ2-5, with D possibly being TRBD2 (5 bases). This CDR3 region has 15 residues. Germline V gives CDR1 SGHVS, CDR2 FNYEAQ. Trimming took 7 bases from V and 4 from J, leaving 19 bases between them. The CDR3 DNA reads as TGTGCCAGCACGGCAGGAGGACGGAGACTAGAGACCCAGTACTTC. This gives the protein CASTAGGRRLETQYF.

This sequence joins TRBV27 and TRBJ2-7, with 7 bases fitting TRBD2. CDR3 length equals 15 residues. J was trimmed by 3 bases and V by 5 bases; bases with no gene match: 10. Germline V CDR1 and CDR2: MNHEY, SMNVEV (reference sequence). The CDR3 DNA follows: TGTGCCAGCAGTGGCCCCCTCGGGGGGAACTACGAGCAGTACTTC. This sequence encodes CASSGPLGGNYEQYF.

This chain uses TRBV7-2 with TRBJ2-1; 10 positions match TRBD2. This CDR3 is built from 16 residues. Germline V gene data show CDR1 as SGHTA and CDR2 as FQGNSA. V shed 5 bases and J 4 bases; nucleotides not matched to a gene: 8. CDR3 coding DNA: TGTGCCAGCAGCACAGGAGGAGCGGGGGGGTACAATGAGCAGTTCTTC. As protein: CASSTGGAGGYNEQFF.

J is TRBJ1-2 and V is TRBV25-1; no clear D gene. CDR1 is MGHDK, CDR2 SYGVNS, per germline. V was pared by 6 bases and J by 1 base, with 9 bases between. The CDR3 is 13 amino acids. CDR3 loop: CASSTDSNYGYTF. The CDR3 nucleotides read TGTGCCAGCAGCACCGATAGTAACTATGGCTACACCTTC.

The gene calls are TRBV3-1 (or the pseudogene TRBV3-2) and TRBJ2-7; TRBD2 might be the D (6 bases). The germline V gene encodes CDR1 LGHDT and CDR2 YNNKEL (reference sequence). Trimming took off 1 base at V and 4 bases at J, with 14 bases between the two ends. This CDR3 is built from 15 residues. The CDR3 DNA is TGTGCCAGCAGCCAAGGGGGCGGGATTAGGTACGAGCAGTACTTC. Translating gives CASSQGGGIRYEQYF.

This clone was observed a few times. The CDR3 coding sequence is TGTGCCAGCAGCCTGAGACAGGGACCCACAGATACGCAGTATTTT. Protein: CASSLRQGPTDTQYF. The chain is built from TRBV6-2 or TRBV6-3 and TRBJ2-3; 7 bases align to TRBD1. The germline CDR1 and CDR2 sequences are MNHEY and SVGEGT. This CDR3 spans 15 amino acids. V shed 6 bases, J shed 2 bases, and the junction held 8 bases outside the gene matches.

This clone was seen once. The chain combines TRBV4-3 with TRBJ2-1; 8 bases match TRBD1. The CDR3 length is 19 residues. Germline V gene data show CDR1 as LGHNA and CDR2 as YSLEER. V lost 1 base, J lost 3 bases, and 14 bases stayed unmatched. The CDR3 region has the DNA TGCGCCAGCAGCCAAGTTGGACAGGGCCGGTCTGTCCTCTACAATGAGCAGTTCTTC. Translation gives CASSQVGQGRSVLYNEQFF.

The table lists this clone with a count of one. The genes are TRBV6-5 and TRBJ1-3, with 10 bases that match TRBD1. The CDR3 spans 15 residues. V trimming: 5 bases; J trimming: 3 bases; junction bases outside the gene matches: 4. CDR1 is MNHEY, CDR2 SVGAGI, per germline. The CDR3: CASSLGTGVGNTIYF. CDR3 sequence (DNA): TGTGCCAGCAGTCTCGGGACAGGGGTTGGAAACACCATATATTTT.

The rearrangement uses TRBV18 and TRBJ2-1; 10 bases are shared with TRBD2. Trimming at V came to 3 bases and at J to 4 bases, leaving 6 bases not matched to a gene. Germline CDR1 KGHSH, CDR2 LQKENI. The CDR3 is 16 amino acids. CDR3 loop: CASSPGTSVLYNEQFF. Here the CDR3 DNA reads TGTGCCAGCTCACCGGGGACTAGCGTACTGTACAATGAGCAGTTCTTC.

This rearrangement joins TRBV18 to TRBJ1-2; D remains unclear. The CDR3 contains 15 residues. Germline assignment: CDR1 KGHSH and CDR2 LQKENI. V was pared by 0 bases and J by 2 bases, with 10 bases between. CDR3 sequence: CASSPPIAVNYGYTF. The CDR3 DNA sequence: TGTGCCAGCTCACCACCGATAGCAGTAAACTATGGCTACACCTTC.

The chain combines TRBV9 with TRBJ2-7, with D maybe TRBD2 (6 bases). The CDR3 has 14 residues. CDR1 SGDLS and CDR2 YYNGEE come from the germline V gene. Trimming stripped 4 bases from V and 7 bases from J, with 18 bases between. The DNA for the CDR3 is TGTGCCAGCAGCCTCACTGGGCCCGGGAGTGAGCAGTACTTC. Translation gives CASSLTGPGSEQYF.

This clone appeared once. The chain couples TRBV12-5 to TRBJ2-1; D may be TRBD2 (5 bases). The ends were cut back, 0 bases at V and 2 bases at J, with 8 bases in the middle. The CDR3 has 15 amino acids. Germline CDR1 and CDR2: LGHNT and FRNRAP. The chain's CDR3 is CASGLVTRTYNEQFF. The CDR3 DNA is TGTGCTAGTGGTTTGGTAACTAGGACCTACAATGAGCAGTTCTTC.

This sequence joins TRBV11-3 and TRBJ2-1; TRBD2 might be the D (6 bases). Germline assignment: CDR1 SGHNT and CDR2 YENEEA. There are 16 residues in the CDR3. V was trimmed by 0 bases and J by 9 bases, leaving 18 bases between them. CDR3 nucleotides: TGTGCCAGCAGCTTAGAGGGAGGCCGGGAGTCTGGTGAGCAGTTCTTC. It specifies CASSLEGGRESGEQFF.